Below are 4 T cell receptor beta chains sequenced from a single sample in a study of cytomegalovirus exposure and HLA in healthy donors listed by TCRdb under 2017. The receptor library was made with the immunoSEQ multiplex PCR assay. The multiplex PCR relied on a mix of 60 forward primers for TCR Vbeta segments and 13 reverse primers for TCR Jbeta segments. TCRdb took over this immuneACCESS table, retaining in-frame rearrangements with V and J assigned. Such tables are incomplete; in checked studies, under half of the missing clones stem from an unresolved V gene, and the remainder is unexplained. For this sample there are some 160,000 clones; 80% appear just once. The ten largest clonotypes hold around 5.7% of the sample. Sequenced input: PBMCs. These receptor sequences come from a man aged 35 to 55 in good health and CMV-seronegative.

CDR3 sequence (DNA): TGTGCCAGCACGGGGGGTCAAGAGACCCAGTACTTC. It translates to CASTGGQETQYF. The J gene is TRBJ2-5, the V gene TRBV6-1; TRBD2 aligns across 7 bases. The germline CDR1 and CDR2 sequences are MNHNS and SASEGT. Unmatched junction bases numbered 1, after V lost 7 bases and J lost 2 bases. The CDR3 covers 12 residues.

J is TRBJ1-4 and V is TRBV6-4; D unresolved. The V gene lost 8 bases and the J gene lost 5 bases, with 15 bases spanning the gap. This CDR3 has 14 amino acids. In germline, CDR1 is MRHNA, CDR2 SNTAGT. The CDR3 DNA follows: TGTGCCAGCCTTGCAAGAGCGTTAAATGAAAAACTGTTTTTT. Amino acid sequence: CASLARALNEKLFF.

This sequence joins TRBV30 and TRBJ2-5; tentative D call: TRBD2 (7 bases). The germline V and J ends were trimmed by 0 bases and 5 bases, with 19 bases remaining between them. Germline-derived CDR1 and CDR2 are GTSNPN and SVGIG (reference sequence). CDR3 size: 16 residues. The CDR3 spells CAWSVGGGGGWETQYF. In nucleotides, the CDR3 is TGTGCCTGGAGTGTTGGGGGGGGAGGGGGGTGGGAGACCCAGTACTTC.

V usage is TRBV7-9 and J usage is TRBJ2-3; 8 nucleotides align to TRBD1. The CDR3 consists of 15 residues. Germline lookup yields CDR1 SEHNR and CDR2 FQNEAQ (reference sequence). V gave up 5 bases and J gave up 1 base; unmatched junction bases: 5. This chain's CDR3 is CASSRQGWGTDTQYF. Written as DNA, the CDR3 is TGTGCCAGCAGCCGACAGGGGTGGGGCACAGATACGCAGTATTTT.